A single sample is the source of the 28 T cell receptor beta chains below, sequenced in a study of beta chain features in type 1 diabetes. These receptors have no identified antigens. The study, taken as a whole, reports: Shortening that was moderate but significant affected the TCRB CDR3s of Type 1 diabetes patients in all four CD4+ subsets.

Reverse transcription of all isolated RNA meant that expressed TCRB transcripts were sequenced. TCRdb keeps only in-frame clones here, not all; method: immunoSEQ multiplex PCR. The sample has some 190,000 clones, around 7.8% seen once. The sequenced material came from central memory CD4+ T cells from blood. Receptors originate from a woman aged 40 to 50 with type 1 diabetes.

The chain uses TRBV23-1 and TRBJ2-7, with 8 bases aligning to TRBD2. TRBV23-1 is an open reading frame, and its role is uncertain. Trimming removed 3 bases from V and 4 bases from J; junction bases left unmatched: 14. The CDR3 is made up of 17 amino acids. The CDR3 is CASSHAADQTSEYEQYF. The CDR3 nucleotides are TGCGCCAGCAGTCACGCGGCGGACCAGACTAGCGAGTACGAGCAGTACTTC.

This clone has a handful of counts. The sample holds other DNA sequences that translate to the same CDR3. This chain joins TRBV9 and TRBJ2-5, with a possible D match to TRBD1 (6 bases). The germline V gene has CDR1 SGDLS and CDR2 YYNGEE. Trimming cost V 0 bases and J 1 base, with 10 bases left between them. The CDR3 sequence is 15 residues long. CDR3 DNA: TGTGCCAGCAGCGTAGGCACAGGGCCCCAAGAGACCCAGTACTTC. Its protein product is CASSVGTGPQETQYF.

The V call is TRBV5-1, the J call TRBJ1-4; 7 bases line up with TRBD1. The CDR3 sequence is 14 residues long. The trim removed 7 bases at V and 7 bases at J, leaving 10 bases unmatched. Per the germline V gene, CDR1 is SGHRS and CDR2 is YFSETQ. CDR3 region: CASSEGAGLEKLFF. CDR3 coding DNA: TGCGCCAGCTCGGAGGGGGCAGGGCTTGAAAAACTGTTTTTT.

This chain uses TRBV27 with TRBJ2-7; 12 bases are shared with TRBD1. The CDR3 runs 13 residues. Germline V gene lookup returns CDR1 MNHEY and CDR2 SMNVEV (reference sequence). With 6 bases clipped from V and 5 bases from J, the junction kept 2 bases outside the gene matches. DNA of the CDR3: TGTGCCAGCAGGGGACAGGGGGCGAACGAGCAGTACTTC. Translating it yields CASRGQGANEQYF.

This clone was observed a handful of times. The chain's CDR3 is CASSLNSGNSYEQYF. CDR3 DNA sequence: TGTGCCAGCAGCTTAAACAGCGGGAATTCTTACGAGCAGTACTTC. J is TRBJ2-7 and V is TRBV7-2; 7 positions agree with TRBD2. Germline CDR1 reads SGHTA; CDR2 reads FQGNSA. This CDR3 has 15 amino acids. The V segment lost 2 bases and the J segment 4 bases; nucleotides outside the gene matches: 8.

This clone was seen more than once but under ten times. In DNA form, the CDR3 reads TGTGCCAGCAGCTTACGGACAGGGACTATCGATGAGCAGTTCTTC. Amino acids: CASSLRTGTIDEQFF. The chain employs TRBV7-6 and TRBJ2-1, with TRBD1 as a possible D gene (8 bases). V was trimmed by 2 bases and J by 8 bases, leaving 16 bases between them. CDR3 size: 15 residues. The germline gives CDR1 SGHVS, CDR2 FNYEAQ.

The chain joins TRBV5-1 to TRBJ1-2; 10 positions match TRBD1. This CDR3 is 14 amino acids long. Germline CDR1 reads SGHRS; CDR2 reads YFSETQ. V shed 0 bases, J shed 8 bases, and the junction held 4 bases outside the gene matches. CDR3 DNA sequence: TGCGCCAGCAGCTTGGACGGGACAGGGGCCGGCTACACCTTC. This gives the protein CASSLDGTGAGYTF.

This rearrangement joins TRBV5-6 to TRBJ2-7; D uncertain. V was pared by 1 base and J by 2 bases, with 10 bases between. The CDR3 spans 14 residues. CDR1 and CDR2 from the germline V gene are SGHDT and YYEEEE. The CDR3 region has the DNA TGTGCCAGCAGCTTGCGGAGCAGCCCCTACGAGCAGTACTTC. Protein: CASSLRSSPYEQYF.

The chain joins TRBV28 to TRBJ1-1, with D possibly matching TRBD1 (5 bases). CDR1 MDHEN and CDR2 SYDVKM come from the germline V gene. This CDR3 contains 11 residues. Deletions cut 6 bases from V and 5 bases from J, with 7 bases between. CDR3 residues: CASSRGTEAFF. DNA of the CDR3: TGTGCCAGCAGCCGGGGGACTGAAGCTTTCTTT.

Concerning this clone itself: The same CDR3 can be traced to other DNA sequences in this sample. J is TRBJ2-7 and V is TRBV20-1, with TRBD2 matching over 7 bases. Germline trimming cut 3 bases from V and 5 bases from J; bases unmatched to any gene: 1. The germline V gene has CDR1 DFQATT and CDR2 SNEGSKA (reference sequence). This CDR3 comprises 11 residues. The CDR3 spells CSARSGDEQYF. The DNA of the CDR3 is TGCAGTGCTAGGAGCGGGGACGAGCAGTACTTC.

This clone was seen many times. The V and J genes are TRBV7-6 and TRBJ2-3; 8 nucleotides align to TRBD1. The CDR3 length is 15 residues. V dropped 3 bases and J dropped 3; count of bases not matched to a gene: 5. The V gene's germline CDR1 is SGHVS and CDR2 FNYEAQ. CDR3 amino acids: CASSFGQGGTDTQYF. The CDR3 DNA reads TGTGCCAGCAGCTTTGGACAGGGCGGGACAGATACGCAGTATTTT.

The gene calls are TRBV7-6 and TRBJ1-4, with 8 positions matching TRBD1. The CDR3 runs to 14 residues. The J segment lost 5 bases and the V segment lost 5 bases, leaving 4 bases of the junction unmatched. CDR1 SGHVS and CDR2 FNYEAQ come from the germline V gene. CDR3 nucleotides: TGTGCCAGCAGCCCAGACAGGGGAAATGAAAAACTGTTTTTT. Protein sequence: CASSPDRGNEKLFF. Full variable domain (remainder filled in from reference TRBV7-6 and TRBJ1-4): GAGVSQSPRYKVTKRGQDVALRCDPISGHVSLYWYRQALGQGPEFLTYFNYEAQQDKSGLPNDRFSAERPEGSISTLTIQRTEQRDSAMYRCASSPDRGNEKLFFGSGTQLSVL.

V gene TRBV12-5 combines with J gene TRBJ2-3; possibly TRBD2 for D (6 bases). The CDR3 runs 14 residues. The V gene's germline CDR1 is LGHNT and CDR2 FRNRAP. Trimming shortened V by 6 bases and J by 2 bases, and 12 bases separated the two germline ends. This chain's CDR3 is CASGRSGATDTQYF. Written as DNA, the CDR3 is TGTGCTAGTGGCCGTAGCGGCGCCACAGATACGCAGTATTTT.

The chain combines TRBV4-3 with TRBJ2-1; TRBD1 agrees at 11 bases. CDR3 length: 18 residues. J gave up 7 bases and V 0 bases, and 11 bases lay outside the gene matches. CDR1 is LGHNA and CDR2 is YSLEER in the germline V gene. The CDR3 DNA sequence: TGCGCCAGCAGCCAAGATCTGGGGGGGACAGGGGGAATGAATGAGCAGTTCTTC. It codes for CASSQDLGGTGGMNEQFF.

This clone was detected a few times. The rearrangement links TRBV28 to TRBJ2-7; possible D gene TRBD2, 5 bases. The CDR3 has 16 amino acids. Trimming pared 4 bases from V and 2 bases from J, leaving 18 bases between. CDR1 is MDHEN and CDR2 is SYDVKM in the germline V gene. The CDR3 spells CASSSYGRRGTYEQYF. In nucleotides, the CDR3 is TGTGCCAGCAGTTCTTACGGCCGCCGGGGAACCTACGAGCAGTACTTC.

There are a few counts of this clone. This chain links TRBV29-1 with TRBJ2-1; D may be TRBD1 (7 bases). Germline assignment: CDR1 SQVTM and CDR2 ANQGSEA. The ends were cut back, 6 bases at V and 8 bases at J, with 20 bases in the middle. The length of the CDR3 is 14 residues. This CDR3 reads CSVGTAPQGDEQFF. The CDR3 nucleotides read TGCAGCGTGGGGACTGCCCCTCAGGGGGATGAGCAGTTCTTC.

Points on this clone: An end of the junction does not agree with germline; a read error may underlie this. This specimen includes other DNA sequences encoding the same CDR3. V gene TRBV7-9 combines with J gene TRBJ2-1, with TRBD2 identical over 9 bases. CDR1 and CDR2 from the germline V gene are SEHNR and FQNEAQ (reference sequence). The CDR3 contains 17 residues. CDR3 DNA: TGCGCCAGCAGCCCCGGGGTAGCGGGGGCCACAAACAATGAGCAGTTCTTC. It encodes CASSPGVAGATNNEQFF.

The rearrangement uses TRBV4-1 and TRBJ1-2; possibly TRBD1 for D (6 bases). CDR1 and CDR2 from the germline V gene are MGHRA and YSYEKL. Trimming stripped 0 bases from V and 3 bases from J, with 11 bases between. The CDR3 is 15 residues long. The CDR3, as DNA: TGCGCCAGCAGCCAAGAAGGACAGAGTGACTATGGCTACACCTTC. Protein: CASSQEGQSDYGYTF.

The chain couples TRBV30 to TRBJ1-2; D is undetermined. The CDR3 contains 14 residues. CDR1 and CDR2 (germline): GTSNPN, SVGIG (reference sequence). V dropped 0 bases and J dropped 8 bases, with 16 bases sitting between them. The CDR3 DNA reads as TGTGCCTGGAGTGTACCGGCAGGCTCTCGGGGCTACACCTTC. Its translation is CAWSVPAGSRGYTF.

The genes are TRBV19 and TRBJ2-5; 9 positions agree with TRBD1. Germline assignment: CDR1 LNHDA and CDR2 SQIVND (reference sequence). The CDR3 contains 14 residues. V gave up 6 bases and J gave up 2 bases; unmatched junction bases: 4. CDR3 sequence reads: CASRTGGNQETQYF. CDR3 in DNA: TGTGCCAGTAGAACAGGGGGCAATCAAGAGACCCAGTACTTC.

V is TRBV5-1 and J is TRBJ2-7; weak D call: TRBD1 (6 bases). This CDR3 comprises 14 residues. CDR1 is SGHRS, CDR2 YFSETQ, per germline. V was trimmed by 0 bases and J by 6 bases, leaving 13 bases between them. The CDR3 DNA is TGCGCCAGCAGCTTGGTCCGCAGGGGTGGCGAGCAGTACTTC. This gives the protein CASSLVRRGGEQYF.

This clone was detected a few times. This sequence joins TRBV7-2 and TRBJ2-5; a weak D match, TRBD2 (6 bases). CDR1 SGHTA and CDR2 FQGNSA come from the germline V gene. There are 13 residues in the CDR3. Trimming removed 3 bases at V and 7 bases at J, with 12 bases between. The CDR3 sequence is CASSFGSPGTQYF. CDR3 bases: TGTGCCAGCAGCTTCGGGAGCCCGGGGACCCAGTACTTC.

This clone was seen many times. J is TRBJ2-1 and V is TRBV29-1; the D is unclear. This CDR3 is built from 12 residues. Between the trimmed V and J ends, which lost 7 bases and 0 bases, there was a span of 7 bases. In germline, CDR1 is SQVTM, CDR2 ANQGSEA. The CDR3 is CSAESSYNEQFF. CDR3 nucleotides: TGCAGCGCAGAAAGCTCCTACAATGAGCAGTTCTTC.

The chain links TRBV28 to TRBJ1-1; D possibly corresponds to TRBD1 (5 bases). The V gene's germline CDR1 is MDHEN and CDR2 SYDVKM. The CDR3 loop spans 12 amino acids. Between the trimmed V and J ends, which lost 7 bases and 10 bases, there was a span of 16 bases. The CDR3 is CASNQGSLPAFF. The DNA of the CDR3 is TGTGCCAGCAACCAGGGTTCTCTTCCAGCTTTCTTT.

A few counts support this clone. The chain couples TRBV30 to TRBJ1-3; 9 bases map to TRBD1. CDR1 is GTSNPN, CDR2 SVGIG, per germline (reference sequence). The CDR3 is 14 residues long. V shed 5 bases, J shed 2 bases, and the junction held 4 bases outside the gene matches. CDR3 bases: TGTGCCTGGGTACAGGGGGCGACTGGAAACACCATATATTTT. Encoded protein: CAWVQGATGNTIYF.

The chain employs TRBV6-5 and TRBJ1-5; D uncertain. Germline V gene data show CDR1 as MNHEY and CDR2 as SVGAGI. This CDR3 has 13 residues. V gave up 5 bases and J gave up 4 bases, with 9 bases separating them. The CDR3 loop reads CASSTFENQPQHF. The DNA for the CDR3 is TGTGCCAGCAGTACCTTTGAGAATCAGCCCCAGCATTTT.

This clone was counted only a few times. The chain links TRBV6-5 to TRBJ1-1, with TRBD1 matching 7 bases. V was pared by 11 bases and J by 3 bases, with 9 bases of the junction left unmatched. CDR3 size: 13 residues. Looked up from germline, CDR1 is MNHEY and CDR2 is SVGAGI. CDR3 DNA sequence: TGTGCCTGCCTGATCGGACAGGACACTGAAGCTTTCTTT. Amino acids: CACLIGQDTEAFF.

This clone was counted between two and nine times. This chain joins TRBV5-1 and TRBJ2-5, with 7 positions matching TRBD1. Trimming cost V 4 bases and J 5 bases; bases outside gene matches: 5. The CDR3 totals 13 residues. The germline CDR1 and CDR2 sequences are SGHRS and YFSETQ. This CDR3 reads CASSLTGLETQYF. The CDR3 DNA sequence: TGCGCCAGCAGCCTGACAGGGTTGGAGACCCAGTACTTC.